Below are 3 T cell receptor beta chains sequenced from a single sample in a study of T cell responses to AZD1222 COVID-19 vaccine. Using immunoSEQ multiplex PCR, the repertoire was profiled, and TCRdb retains in-frame clones only, with some absent. The sample has about 97,000 clones, 86% seen once. This specimen consisted of peripheral blood, obtained on day 0 of AZD1222 vaccination. The origin of the receptors is an adult in good health.

This chain links TRBV3-1 (or the pseudogene TRBV3-2) with TRBJ2-1; D may be TRBD1 (5 bases). Per the germline V gene, CDR1 is LGHDT and CDR2 is YNNKEL (reference sequence). V lost 3 bases to trimming and J lost 0 bases, with 6 bases between them. This CDR3 has 14 residues. CDR3: CASSHRASYNEQFF. CDR3 in DNA: TGTGCCAGCAGCCACAGGGCCTCCTACAATGAGCAGTTCTTC.

The V call is TRBV6-6, the J call TRBJ1-6; TRBD1 aligns across 10 bases. V lost 7 bases to trimming and J lost 9 bases; unmatched junction nucleotides: 9. Per the germline V gene, CDR1 is MNHNY and CDR2 is SVGAGI (reference sequence). The CDR3 consists of 15 residues. The CDR3 DNA sequence: TGTGCCAGCACCACCGGGACAGGGGTTAGTTCACCCCTCCACTTT. Its translation: CASTTGTGVSSPLHF.

The V gene is TRBV4-3, the J gene TRBJ1-4; D uncertain. The germline V and J ends were trimmed by 0 bases and 2 bases, with 10 bases remaining between them. CDR3 length: 16 residues. The germline CDR1 and CDR2 sequences are LGHNA and YSLEER. CDR3 in amino acids: CASSQDTAATNEKLFF. In nucleotides, the CDR3 is TGCGCCAGCAGCCAAGATACGGCAGCCACTAATGAAAAACTGTTTTTT.